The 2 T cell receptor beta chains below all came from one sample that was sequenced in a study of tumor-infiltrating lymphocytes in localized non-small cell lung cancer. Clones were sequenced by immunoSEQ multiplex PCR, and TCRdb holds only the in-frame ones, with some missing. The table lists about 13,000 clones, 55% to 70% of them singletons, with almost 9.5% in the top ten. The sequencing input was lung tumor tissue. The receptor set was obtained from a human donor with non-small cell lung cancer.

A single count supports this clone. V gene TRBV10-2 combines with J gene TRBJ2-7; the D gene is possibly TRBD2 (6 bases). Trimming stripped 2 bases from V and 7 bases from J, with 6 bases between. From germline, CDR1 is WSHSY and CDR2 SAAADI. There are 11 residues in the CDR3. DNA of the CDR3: TGCGCCAGCAGTGAGGCGGGGGAGCAGTACTTC. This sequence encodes CASSEAGEQYF.

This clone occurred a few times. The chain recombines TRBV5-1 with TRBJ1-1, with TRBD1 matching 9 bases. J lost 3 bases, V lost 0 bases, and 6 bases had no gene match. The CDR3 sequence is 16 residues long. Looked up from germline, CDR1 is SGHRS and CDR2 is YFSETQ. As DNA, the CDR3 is TGCGCCAGCAGCTTGGCCGGGACAGGGTTGGACACTGAAGCTTTCTTT. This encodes CASSLAGTGLDTEAFF. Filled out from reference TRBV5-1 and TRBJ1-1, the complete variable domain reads KAGVTQTPRYLIKTRGQQVTLSCSPISGHRSVSWYQQTPGQGLQFLFEYFSETQRNKGNFPGRFSGRQFSNSRSEMNVSTLELGDSALYLCASSLAGTGLDTEAFFGQGTRLTVV.